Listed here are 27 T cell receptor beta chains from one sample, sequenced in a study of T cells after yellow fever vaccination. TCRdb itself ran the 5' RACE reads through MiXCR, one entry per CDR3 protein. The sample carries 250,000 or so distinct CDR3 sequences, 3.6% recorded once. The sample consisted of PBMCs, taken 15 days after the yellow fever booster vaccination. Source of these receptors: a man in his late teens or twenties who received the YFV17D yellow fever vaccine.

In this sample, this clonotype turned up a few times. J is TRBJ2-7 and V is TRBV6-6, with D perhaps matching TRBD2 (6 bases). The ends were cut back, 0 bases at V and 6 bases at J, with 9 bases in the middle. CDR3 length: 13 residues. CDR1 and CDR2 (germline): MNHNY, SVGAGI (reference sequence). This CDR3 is CASSYSGTGEQYV. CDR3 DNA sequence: TGTGCCAGCAGTTACTCAGGGACTGGCGAGCAGTACGTC.

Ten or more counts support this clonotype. The CDR3 DNA reads as TGCAGCGTTGAAGGCCAGGGTCCAGATACGCAGTATTTT. It specifies CSVEGQGPDTQYF. The rearrangement links TRBV29-1 to TRBJ2-3; weak D call: TRBD1 (5 bases). Trimming stripped 1 base from V and 4 bases from J, with 9 bases between. Germline CDR1 is SQVTM and CDR2 is ANQGSEA. The CDR3 loop spans 13 amino acids.

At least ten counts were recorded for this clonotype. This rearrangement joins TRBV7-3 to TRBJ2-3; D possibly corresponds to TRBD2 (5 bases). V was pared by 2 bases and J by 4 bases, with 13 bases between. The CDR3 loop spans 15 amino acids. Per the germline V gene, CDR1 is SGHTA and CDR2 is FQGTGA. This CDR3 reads CASSLFGEYPDTQYF. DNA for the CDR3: TGTGCCAGCAGCTTATTCGGGGAATACCCAGATACGCAGTATTTT.

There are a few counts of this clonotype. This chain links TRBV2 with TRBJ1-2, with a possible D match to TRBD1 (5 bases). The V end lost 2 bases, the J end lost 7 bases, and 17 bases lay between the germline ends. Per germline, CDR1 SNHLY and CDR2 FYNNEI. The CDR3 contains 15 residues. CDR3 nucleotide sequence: TGTGCCAGCAGTGAATCGGGGGTCGGGGTCGGTGGCTACACCTTC. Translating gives CASSESGVGVGGYTF.

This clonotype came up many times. CDR3 loop: CASSRDGSTDTQYF. Here the CDR3 DNA reads TGTGCCAGCAGTCGGGACGGTAGCACAGATACGCAGTATTTT. The chain joins TRBV2 to TRBJ2-3, with D perhaps TRBD1 or TRBD2 (5 bases each). Germline CDR1 is SNHLY and CDR2 is FYNNEI. The ends were cut back, 5 bases at V and 0 bases at J, with 9 bases in the middle. This CDR3 has 14 residues.

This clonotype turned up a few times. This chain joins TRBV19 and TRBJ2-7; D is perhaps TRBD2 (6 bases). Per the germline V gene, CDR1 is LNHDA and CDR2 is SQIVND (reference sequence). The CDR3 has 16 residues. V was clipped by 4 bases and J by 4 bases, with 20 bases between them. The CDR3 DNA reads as TGTGCCAGTAGTACGACCTTAGGGTTTAGCGGATACGAGCAGTACTTC. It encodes CASSTTLGFSGYEQYF.

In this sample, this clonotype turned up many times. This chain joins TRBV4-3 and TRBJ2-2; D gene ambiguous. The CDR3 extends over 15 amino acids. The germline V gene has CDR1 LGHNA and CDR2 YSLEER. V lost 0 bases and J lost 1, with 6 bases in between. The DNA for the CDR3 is TGCGCCAGCAGCCAAGACGACGGGAACACCGGGGAGCTGTTTTTT. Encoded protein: CASSQDDGNTGELFF.

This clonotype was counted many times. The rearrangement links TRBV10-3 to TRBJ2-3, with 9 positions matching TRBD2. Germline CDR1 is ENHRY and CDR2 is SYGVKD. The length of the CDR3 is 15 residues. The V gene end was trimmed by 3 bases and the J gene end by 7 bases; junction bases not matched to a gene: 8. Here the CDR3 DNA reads TGTGCCATCAGTGAAGGGCTAGCGGGGTTCTATACGCAGTATTTT. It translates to CAISEGLAGFYTQYF.

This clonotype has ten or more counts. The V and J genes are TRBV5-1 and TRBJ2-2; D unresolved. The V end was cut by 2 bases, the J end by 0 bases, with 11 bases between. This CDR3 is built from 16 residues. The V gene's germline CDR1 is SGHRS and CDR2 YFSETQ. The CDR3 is CASSLGPASNTGELFF. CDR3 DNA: TGCGCCAGCAGCTTAGGTCCGGCGTCGAACACCGGGGAGCTGTTTTTT.

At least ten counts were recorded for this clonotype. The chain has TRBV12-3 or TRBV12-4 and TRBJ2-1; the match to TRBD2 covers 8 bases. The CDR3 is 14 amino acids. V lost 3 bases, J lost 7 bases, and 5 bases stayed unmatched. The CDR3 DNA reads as TGTGCCAGCAGTTTGGGACTAGATTTGAATGAGCAGTTCTTC. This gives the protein CASSLGLDLNEQFF.

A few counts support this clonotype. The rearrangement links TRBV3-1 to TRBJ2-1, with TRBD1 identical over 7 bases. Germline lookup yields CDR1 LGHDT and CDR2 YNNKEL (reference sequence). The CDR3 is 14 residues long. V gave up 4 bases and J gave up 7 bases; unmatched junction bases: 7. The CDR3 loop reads CASSRDRVRNEQFF. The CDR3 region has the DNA TGTGCCAGCAGCCGAGACAGGGTGAGGAATGAGCAGTTCTTC.

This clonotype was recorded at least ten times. The CDR3 sequence: CASSIGVYNEQFF. The CDR3 nucleotides are TGTGCCAGTAGTATCGGGGTGTACAATGAGCAGTTCTTC. The chain carries TRBV19 and TRBJ2-1; D possibly corresponds to TRBD2 (5 bases). The CDR3 sequence is 13 residues long. Germline V gene lookup returns CDR1 LNHDA and CDR2 SQIVND (reference sequence). The V gene lost 3 bases and the J gene lost 4 bases, with 7 bases spanning the gap.

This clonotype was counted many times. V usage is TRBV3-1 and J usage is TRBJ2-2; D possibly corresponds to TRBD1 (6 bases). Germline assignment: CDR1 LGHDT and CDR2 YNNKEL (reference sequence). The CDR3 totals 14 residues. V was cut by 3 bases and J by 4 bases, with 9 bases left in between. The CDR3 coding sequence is TGTGCCAGCAGCCATTCAGGGGCCACCGGGGAGCTGTTTTTT. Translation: CASSHSGATGELFF.

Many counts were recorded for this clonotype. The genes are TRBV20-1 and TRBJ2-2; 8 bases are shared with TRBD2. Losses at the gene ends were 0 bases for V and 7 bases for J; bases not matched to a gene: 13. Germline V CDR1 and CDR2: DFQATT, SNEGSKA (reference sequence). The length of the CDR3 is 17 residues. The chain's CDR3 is CSARDTPGRGVYGELFF. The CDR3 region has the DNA TGCAGTGCTAGAGATACCCCTGGGCGGGGGGTATACGGGGAGCTGTTTTTT.

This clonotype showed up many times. The CDR3 DNA sequence: TGTGCCAGCAGTTCCGCCTGGGGGACTTACTATGGCTACACCTTC. The encoded protein is CASSSAWGTYYGYTF. This sequence joins TRBV27 and TRBJ1-2; D is possibly TRBD1 (5 bases). V shed 4 bases and J shed 3 bases, with 15 bases lying between them. From germline, CDR1 is MNHEY and CDR2 SMNVEV (reference sequence). CDR3 length: 15 amino acids.

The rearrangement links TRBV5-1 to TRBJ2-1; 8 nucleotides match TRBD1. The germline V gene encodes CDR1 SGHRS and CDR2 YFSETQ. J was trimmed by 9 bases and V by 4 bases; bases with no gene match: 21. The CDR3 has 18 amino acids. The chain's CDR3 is CASSLPATGDRWSVEQFF. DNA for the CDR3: TGCGCCAGCAGCCTACCCGCGACAGGGGATCGGTGGTCAGTTGAGCAGTTCTTC.

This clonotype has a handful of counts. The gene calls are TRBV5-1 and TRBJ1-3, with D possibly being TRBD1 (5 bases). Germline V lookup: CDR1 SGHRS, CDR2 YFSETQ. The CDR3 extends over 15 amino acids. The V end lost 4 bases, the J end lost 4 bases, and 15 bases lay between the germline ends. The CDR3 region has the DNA TGCGCCAGCAGCCCTGAAGCAGGGCGCGGAAACACCATATATTTT. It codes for CASSPEAGRGNTIYF.

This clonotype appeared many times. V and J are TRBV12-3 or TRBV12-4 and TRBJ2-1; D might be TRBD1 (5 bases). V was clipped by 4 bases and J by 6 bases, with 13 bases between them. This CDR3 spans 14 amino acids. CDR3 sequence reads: CASSSSIGANEQFF. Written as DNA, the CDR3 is TGTGCCAGCAGTTCCTCTATAGGGGCCAATGAGCAGTTCTTC.

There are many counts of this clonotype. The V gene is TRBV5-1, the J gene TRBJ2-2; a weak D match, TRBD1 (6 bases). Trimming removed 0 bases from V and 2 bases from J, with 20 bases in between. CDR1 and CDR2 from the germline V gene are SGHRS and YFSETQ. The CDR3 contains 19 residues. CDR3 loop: CASSLVFRSQGSNTGELFF. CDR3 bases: TGCGCCAGCAGCTTGGTCTTCAGGTCACAGGGTAGTAACACCGGGGAGCTGTTTTTT.

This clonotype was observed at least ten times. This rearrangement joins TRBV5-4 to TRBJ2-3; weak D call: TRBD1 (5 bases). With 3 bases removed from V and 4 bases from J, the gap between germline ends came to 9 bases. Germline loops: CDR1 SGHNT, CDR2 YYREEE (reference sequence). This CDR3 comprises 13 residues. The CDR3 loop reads CASSSRASDTQYF. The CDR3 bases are TGTGCCAGCAGCTCCAGGGCCTCAGATACGCAGTATTTT.

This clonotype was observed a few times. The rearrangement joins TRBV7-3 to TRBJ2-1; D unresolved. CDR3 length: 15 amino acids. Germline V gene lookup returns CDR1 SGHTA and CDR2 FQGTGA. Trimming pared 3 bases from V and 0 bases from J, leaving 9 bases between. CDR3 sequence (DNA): TGTGCCAGCAGCTTCGCCAGGAGCTCCTACAATGAGCAGTTCTTC. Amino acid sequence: CASSFARSSYNEQFF.

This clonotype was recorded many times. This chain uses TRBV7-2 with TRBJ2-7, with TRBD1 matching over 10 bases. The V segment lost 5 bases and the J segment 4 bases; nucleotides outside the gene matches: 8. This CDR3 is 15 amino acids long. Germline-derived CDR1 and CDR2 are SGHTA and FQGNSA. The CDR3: CASSLDRGHRYEQYV. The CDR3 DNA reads TGTGCCAGCAGCCTCGACAGGGGGCACAGGTACGAGCAGTACGTC.

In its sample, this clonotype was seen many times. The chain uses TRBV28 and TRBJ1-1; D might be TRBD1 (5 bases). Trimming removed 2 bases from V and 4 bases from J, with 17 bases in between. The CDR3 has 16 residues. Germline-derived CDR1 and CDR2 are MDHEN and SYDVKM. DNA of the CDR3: TGTGCCAGCAGTTTACCGCCCCGGGGGGGAGGCACTGAAGCTTTCTTT. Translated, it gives CASSLPPRGGGTEAFF.

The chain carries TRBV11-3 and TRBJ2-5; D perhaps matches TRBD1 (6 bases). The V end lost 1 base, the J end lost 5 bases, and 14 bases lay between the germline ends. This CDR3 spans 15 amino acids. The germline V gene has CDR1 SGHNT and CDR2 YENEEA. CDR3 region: CASSLVQGGVETQYF. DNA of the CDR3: TGTGCCAGCAGCTTAGTACAGGGCGGCGTGGAGACCCAGTACTTC.

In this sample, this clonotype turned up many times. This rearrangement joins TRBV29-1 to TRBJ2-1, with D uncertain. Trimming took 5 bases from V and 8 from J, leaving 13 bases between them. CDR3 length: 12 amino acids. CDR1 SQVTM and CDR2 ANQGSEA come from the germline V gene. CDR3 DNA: TGCAGCGTTACCCTCGGGCGGCATGAGCAGTTCTTC. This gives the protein CSVTLGRHEQFF.

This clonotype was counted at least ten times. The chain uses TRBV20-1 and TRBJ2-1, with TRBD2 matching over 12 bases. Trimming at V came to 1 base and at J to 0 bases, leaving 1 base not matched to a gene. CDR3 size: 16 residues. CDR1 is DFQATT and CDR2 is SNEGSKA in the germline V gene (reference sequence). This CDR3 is CSARGLAGDSYNEQFF. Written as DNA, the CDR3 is TGCAGTGCTAGAGGACTAGCGGGGGACTCCTACAATGAGCAGTTCTTC.

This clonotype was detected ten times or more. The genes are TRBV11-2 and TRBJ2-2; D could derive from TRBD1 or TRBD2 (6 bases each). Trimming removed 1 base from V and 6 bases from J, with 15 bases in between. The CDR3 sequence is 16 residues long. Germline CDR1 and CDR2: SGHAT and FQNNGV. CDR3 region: CASSLGDGGRAGELFF. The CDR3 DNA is TGTGCCAGCAGCTTAGGCGACGGGGGCAGAGCCGGGGAGCTGTTTTTT.